This T cell receptor beta chain emerged from a study of identical twins. Study-wide points: Modeled out-of-frame TCR alpha sharing in monozygotic twins fell below observed levels. Invariant T cells like MAIT and iNKT could partly confound the zero-insertion analyses.

Concerning this clonotype: Its antigen is unidentified.

Germline V gene sequence: CDR1 MNHNS, CDR2 SASEGT. Trimming took off 6 bases at V and 5 bases at J, with 28 bases between the two ends. The CDR3 sequence is 18 residues long. Via MiXCR, TCRdb re-called the 5' RACE reads, giving one row per CDR3 protein. The data hold 700,000 to 950,000 distinct CDR3 sequences, with roughly an eighth observed a single time. The data also belong to a second study, concerning yellow fever vaccine responses in identical twins.

The material sequenced was PBMCs. The chain has TRBV6-1 and TRBJ1-2; D not resolved. The sequence was collected from a woman younger than 30 in good health. CDR3 amino acids: CASSRALTAGKVLYGYTF. Written as DNA, the CDR3 is TGTGCCAGCAGCCGCGCATTGACCGCGGGGAAGGTTTTGTATGGCTACACCTTC.